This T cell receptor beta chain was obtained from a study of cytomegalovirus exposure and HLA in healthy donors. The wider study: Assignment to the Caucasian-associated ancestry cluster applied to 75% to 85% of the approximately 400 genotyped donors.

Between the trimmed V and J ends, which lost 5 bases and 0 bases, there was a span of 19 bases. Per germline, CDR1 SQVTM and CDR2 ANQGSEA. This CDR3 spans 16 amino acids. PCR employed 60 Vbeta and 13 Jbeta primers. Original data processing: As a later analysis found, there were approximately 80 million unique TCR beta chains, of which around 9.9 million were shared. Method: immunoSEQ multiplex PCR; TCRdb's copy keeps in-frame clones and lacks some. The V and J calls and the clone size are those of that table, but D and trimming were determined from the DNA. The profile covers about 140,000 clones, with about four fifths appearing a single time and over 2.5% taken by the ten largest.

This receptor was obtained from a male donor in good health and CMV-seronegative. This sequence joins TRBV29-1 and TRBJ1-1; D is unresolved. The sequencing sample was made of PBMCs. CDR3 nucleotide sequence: TGCAGCGTTCGAGACCCCCCCGGGTTTATGAACACTGAAGCTTTCTTT. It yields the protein CSVRDPPGFMNTEAFF.